These T cell receptor beta chains were read from a single sample in a study of OX40 agonist ivuxolimab in advanced cancers. The method was immunoSEQ multiplex PCR; TCRdb's version includes in-frame clones alone and lacks a portion of them. The profile shows 80,000 to 130,000 clones, 90% of them singletons. The sequencing used CD4+ or CD8+ T cells sorted from blood, collected in a trial of the OX40 agonist ivuxolimab. These receptors were collected from an adult with an advanced solid tumor such as melanoma, head and neck, liver or kidney cancer. The CDR3 runs from the conserved cysteine through the conserved F or W. Each record gives: J gene, clone size, V gene, CDR3 protein. Expanded clones get a size class; other rows say once, few or many, or leave the size out.

J: -
size: -
V: TRBV27
CDR3: CASSFFGRASYEQYF

J: TRBJ2-2
size: -
V: TRBV19
CDR3: CASSIDAGISGELFF

J: TRBJ2-7
size: once
V: TRBV6-6
CDR3: CASSAGYEQYF

J: TRBJ2-5
size: -
V: TRBV6-1
CDR3: CASVEDGGHQETQYF

J: TRBJ2-7
size: -
V: TRBV29-1
CDR3: CSAQDYEQYF

J: TRBJ2-3
size: -
V: TRBV7-3
CDR3: CASSSSSSSGSHTQYF

J: TRBJ2-3
size: once
V: TRBV6-5
CDR3: CASSYSALGTDTQYF

J: TRBJ2-5
size: -
V: TRBV7-2
CDR3: CASSLAGTSGKKTQYF

J: TRBJ1-4
size: -
V: TRBV7-9
CDR3: CASSLGPGAGMTNEKLFF

J: TRBJ2-2
size: -
V: TRBV19
CDR3: CASRSRDPGAVGELFF

J: TRBJ1-1
size: -
V: TRBV28
CDR3: CASSSRDTEAFF

J: TRBJ1-3
size: -
V: TRBV5-6
CDR3: CASSTQQGLPGNTIYF

J: TRBJ1-3
size: -
V: TRBV5-8
CDR3: CASSLVRRTSGNTIYF

J: TRBJ2-7
size: -
V: TRBV11-2
CDR3: CASSLDSPHLGRTYEQYF

J: TRBJ1-5
size: few
V: TRBV5-1
CDR3: CASSLVTGAGQPQHF

J: TRBJ2-5
size: -
V: TRBV7-9
CDR3: CASSLAGQGTPKNQETQYF

J: TRBJ2-5
size: -
V: TRBV25-1
CDR3: CASSKGGGQETQYF

J: TRBJ2-5
size: -
V: TRBV18
CDR3: CASSLTVAVQETQYF

J: TRBJ1-3
size: -
V: TRBV13
CDR3: CASSLWAGGGNTIYF

J: TRBJ2-3
size: once
V: TRBV25-1
CDR3: CASSEPGTDTQYF

J: TRBJ2-3
size: -
V: TRBV28
CDR3: CASSLGLVGTDTQYF

J: TRBJ1-1
size: -
V: TRBV19
CDR3: CASMVLGTVNTEAFF

J: TRBJ2-1
size: few
V: TRBV28
CDR3: CASSLRSGRVLEQFF

J: TRBJ1-4
size: -
V: TRBV6-6
CDR3: CASSLTGEGKLFF

J: TRBJ2-6
size: -
V: TRBV5-1
CDR3: CASSSMGAGGANVLTF

J: TRBJ1-1
size: -
V: TRBV7-2
CDR3: CASSPTLFGEAFF

J: TRBJ1-1
size: -
V: TRBV2
CDR3: CASNGQGQTEAFF

J: TRBJ2-3
size: -
V: TRBV7-2
CDR3: CASSLSWERGDTQYF

J: TRBJ1-2
size: -
V: TRBV27
CDR3: CASSLNGGAYGYTF

J: TRBJ2-5
size: once
V: TRBV5-1
CDR3: CASSLTVGVETQYF

J: TRBJ1-5
size: -
V: TRBV27
CDR3: CASSDHGQGVGPQHF

J: TRBJ2-7
size: -
V: TRBV7-9
CDR3: CASSLAETAVPKQYF